Here is one TCR beta chain with its context. Its specificity is unknown. TCRdb's copy holds only in-frame clones and misses some; the assay was immunoSEQ multiplex PCR. This table holds about 80,000 clones, around 80% found once. The data were taken from a study of memory CD4+ T cells and cytomegalovirus serostatus. Single viable CD3+CD4+CD8-CD45RO+ cells were sorted as the memory CD4+ T cells. Study-level points and caveats: Suggested: most of the CMV-linked TCR signature lies in CD4+ memory cells. CD4+ memory repertoires contained about two fifths of the 164 reported CMV TCRbeta sequences.

This TCR came from an adult in good health and CMV-seronegative. Sequenced input: memory CD4+ T cells from blood.

DNA of the CDR3: TGTGCCAGTAGTTTCGTAGCGGGGGGGAAACAGACCCAGTACTTC. Translating gives CASSFVAGGKQTQYF. The rearrangement uses TRBV19 and TRBJ2-5, with 11 bases that match TRBD2. The CDR3 spans 15 residues. V lost 5 bases to trimming and J lost 6 bases; unmatched junction nucleotides: 8. Germline CDR1 and CDR2: LNHDA and SQIVND (reference sequence).